The clone carrying this T cell receptor beta chain showed up just once. Its antigen is not identified. This could be a read error, since a much larger clone is one nucleotide away. Molecules of cDNA were individually given unique molecular identifiers that were attached to them. MiXCR, applied by TCRdb to the 5' RACE reads, yields one record per CDR3 protein. The table shows around 50,000 distinct CDR3 sequences, with less than 4.5% occurring only once. The entry originates in a study of early T cells in non-severe SARS-CoV-2 infection. About the study: Sequencing used unsorted whole-blood bulk RNA, so chains lack pairing.

There are 11 residues in the CDR3. Germline assignment: CDR1 GTSNPN and CDR2 SVGIG (reference sequence). Study-wide results and limits: VDJdb matches were skewed toward anti-spike CD8 T cell responses.

Material for sequencing was whole blood. This TCR derives from an adult who was a healthcare worker with PCR-confirmed SARS-CoV-2 infection or an uninfected control (not recorded which). The chain carries TRBV30 and TRBJ2-7, with unresolved D. CDR3 DNA sequence: TGTGTCTGGAGTAGGAGCTACGAGCAGTACTTC. Its translation: CVWSRSYEQYF.